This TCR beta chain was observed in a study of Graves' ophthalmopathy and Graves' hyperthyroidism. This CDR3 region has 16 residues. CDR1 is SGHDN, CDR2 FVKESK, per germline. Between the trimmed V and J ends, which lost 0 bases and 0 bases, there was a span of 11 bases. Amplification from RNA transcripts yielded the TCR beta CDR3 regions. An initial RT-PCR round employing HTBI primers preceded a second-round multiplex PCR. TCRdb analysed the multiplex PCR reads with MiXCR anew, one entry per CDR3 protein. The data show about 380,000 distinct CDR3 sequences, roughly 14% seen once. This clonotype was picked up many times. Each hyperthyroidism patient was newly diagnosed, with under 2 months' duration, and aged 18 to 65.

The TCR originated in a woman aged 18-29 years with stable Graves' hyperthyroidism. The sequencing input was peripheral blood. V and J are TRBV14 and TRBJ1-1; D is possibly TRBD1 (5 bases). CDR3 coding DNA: TGTGCCAGCAGCCAAGATCTAGGCAGGGTGAACACTGAAGCTTTCTTT. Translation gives CASSQDLGRVNTEAFF.